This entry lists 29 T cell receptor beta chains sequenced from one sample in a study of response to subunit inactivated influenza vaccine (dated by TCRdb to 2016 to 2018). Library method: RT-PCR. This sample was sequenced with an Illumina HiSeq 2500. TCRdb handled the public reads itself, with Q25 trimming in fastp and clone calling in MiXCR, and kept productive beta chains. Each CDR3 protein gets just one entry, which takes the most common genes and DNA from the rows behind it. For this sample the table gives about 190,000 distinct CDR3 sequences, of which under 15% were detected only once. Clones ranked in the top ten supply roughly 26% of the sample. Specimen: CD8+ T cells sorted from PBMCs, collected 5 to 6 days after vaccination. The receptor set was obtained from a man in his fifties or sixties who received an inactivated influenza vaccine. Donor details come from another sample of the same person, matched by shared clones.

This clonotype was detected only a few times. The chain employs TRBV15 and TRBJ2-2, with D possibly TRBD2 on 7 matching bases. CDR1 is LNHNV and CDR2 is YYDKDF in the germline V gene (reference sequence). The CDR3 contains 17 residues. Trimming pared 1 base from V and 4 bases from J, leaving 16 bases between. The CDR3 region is CATSRGIGGPFTGELFF. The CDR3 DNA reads TGTGCCACCAGCAGAGGGATCGGGGGGCCTTTCACCGGGGAGCTGTTTTTT.

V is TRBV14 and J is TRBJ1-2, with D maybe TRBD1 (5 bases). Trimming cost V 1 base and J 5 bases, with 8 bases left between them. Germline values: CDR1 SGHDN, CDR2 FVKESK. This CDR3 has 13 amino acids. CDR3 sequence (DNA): TGTGCCAGCAGCCAAGGACAGAAGTATGGCTACACCTTC. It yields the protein CASSQGQKYGYTF.

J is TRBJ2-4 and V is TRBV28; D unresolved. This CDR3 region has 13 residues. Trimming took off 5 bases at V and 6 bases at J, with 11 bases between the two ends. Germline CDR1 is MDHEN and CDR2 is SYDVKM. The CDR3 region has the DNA TGTGCCAGCAGTATCGGGCCCTCAAACATTCAGTACTTC. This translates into CASSIGPSNIQYF.

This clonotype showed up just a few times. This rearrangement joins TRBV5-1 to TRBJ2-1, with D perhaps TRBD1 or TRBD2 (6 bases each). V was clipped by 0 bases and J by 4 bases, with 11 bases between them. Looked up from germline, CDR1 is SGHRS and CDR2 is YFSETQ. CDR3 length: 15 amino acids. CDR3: CASSLDGGQYNEQFF. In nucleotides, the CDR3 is TGCGCCAGCAGCTTGGACGGGGGACAATACAATGAGCAGTTCTTC.

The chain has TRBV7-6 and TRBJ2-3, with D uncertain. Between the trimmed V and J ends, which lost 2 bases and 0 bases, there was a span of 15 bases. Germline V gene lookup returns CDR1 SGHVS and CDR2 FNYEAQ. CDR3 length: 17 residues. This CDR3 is CASSLLGRQTSTDTQYF. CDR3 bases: TGTGCCAGCAGCTTATTAGGTCGGCAGACTAGCACAGATACGCAGTATTTT.

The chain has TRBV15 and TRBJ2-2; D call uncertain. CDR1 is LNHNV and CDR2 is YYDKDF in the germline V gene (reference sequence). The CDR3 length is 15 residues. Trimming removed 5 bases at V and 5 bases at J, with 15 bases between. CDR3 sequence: CATSVTAILTGELFF. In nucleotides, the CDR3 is TGTGCCACCAGCGTAACAGCGATACTTACCGGGGAGCTGTTTTTT.

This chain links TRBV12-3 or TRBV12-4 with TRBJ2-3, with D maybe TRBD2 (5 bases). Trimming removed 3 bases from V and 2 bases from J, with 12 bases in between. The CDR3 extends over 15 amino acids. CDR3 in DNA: TGTGCCAGCAGTTTTACTCGAGGGCCCACAGATACGCAGTATTTT. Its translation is CASSFTRGPTDTQYF.

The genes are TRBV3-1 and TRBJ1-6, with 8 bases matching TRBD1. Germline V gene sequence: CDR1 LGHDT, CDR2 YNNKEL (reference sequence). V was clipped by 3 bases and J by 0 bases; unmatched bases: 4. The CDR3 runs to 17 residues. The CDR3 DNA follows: TGTGCCAGCAGCCACCGGACAGGGAGCTCCTATAATTCACCCCTCCACTTT. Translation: CASSHRTGSSYNSPLHF.

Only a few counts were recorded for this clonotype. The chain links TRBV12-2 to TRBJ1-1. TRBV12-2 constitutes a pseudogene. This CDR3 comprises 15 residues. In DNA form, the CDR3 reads TGTGCAAGTCGCTTAGCCGTCGAGGGTGGGACTGAAGCTTTCTTT. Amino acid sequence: CASRLAVEGGTEAFF.

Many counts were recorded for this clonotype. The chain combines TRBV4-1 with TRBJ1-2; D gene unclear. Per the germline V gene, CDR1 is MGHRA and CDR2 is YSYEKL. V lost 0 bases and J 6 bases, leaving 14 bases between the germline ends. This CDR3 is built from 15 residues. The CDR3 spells CASSQDIGDGNGYTF. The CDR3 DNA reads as TGCGCCAGCAGCCAAGATATTGGAGACGGGAATGGCTACACCTTC.

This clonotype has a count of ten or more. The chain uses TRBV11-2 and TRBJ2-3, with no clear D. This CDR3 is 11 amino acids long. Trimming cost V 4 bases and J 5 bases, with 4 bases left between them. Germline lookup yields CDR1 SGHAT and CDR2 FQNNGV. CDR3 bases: TGTGCCAGCAGCTGGGGAGATACGCAGTATTTT. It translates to CASSWGDTQYF.

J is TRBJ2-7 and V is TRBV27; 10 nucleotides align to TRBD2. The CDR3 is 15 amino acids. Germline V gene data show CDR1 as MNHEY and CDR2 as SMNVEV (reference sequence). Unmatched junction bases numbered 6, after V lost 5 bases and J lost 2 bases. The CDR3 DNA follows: TGTGCCAGCAGTGTATGGACTAGCGGTGCCTACGAGCAGTACTTC. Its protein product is CASSVWTSGAYEQYF.

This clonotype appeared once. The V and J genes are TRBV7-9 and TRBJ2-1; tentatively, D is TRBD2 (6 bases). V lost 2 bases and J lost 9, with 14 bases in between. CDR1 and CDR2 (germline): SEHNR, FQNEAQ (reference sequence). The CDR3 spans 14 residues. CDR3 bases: TGTGCCAGCAGCTTATCGGCCACCGGGGGTGAGCAGTTCTTC. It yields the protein CASSLSATGGEQFF.

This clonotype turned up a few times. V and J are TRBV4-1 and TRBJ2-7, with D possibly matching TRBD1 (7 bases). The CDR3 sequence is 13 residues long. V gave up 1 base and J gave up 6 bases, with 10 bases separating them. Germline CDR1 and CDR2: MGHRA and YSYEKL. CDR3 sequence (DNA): TGCGCCAGCAGCCAAGGACAGGGACTCGAGCAGTACTTC. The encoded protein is CASSQGQGLEQYF.

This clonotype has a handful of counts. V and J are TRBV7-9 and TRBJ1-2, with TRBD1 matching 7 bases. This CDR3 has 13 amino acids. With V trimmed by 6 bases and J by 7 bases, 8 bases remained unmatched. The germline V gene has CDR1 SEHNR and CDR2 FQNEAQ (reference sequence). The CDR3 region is CASSPTGDPGYTF. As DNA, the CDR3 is TGTGCCAGCAGTCCCACAGGGGATCCTGGCTACACCTTC.

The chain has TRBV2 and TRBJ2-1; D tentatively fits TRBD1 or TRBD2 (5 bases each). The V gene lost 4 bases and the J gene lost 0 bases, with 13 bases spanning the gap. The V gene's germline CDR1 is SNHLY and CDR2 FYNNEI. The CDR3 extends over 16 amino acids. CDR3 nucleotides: TGTGCCAGCAGTGGGTATCAGGGACCCTCCTACAATGAGCAGTTCTTC. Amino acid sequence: CASSGYQGPSYNEQFF.

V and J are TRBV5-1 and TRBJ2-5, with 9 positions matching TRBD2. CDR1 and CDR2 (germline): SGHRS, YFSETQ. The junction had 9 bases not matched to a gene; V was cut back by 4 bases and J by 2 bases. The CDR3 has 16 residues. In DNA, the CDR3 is TGCGCCAGCAGCAGGGGGCCTAGCGGGGTACAAGAGACCCAGTACTTC. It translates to CASSRGPSGVQETQYF.

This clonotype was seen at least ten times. CDR3 in DNA: TGCGCCAGCAGCTTGGTTAGCTCTGGGGCCAACGTCCTGACTTTC. Its translation: CASSLVSSGANVLTF. The chain links TRBV5-1 to TRBJ2-6; the D is unclear. Trimming cost V 0 bases and J 0 bases, with 4 bases left between them. This CDR3 is built from 15 residues. Per the germline V gene, CDR1 is SGHRS and CDR2 is YFSETQ.

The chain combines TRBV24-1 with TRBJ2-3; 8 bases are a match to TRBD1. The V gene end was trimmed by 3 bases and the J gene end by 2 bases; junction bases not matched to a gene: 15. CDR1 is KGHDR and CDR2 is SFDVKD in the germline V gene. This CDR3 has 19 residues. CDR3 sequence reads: CATSDHTSDRGKYTDTQYF. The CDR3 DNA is TGTGCCACCAGTGATCATACCAGTGACAGGGGAAAATACACAGATACGCAGTATTTT.

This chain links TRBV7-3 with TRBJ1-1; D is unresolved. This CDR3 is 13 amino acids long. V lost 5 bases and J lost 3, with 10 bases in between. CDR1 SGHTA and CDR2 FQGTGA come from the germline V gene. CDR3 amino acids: CASSDRSYTEAFF. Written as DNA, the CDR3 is TGTGCCAGCAGCGATAGAAGTTACACTGAAGCTTTCTTT.

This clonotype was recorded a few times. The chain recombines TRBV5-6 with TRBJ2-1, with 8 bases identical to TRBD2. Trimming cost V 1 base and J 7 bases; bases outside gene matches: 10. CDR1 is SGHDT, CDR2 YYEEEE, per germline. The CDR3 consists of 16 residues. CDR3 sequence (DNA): TGTGCCAGCAGCTTGCTGATCGGGGGGGGGTCTAATGAGCAGTTCTTC. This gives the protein CASSLLIGGGSNEQFF.

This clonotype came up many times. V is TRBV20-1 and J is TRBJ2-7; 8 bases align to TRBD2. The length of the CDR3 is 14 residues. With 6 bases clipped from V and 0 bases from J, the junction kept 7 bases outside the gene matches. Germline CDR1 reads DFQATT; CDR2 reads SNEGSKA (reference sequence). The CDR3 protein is CSAETSESSYEQYF. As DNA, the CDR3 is TGCAGTGCCGAGACTAGCGAGAGCTCCTACGAGCAGTACTTC.

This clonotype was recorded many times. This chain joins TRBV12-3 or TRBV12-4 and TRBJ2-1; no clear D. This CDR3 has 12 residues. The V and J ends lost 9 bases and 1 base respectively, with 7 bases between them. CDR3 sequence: CASRRSYNEQFF. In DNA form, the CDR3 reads TGTGCCAGTCGACGTTCCTACAATGAGCAGTTCTTC.

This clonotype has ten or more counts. The chain's CDR3 is CASSLLEAFF. As DNA, the CDR3 is TGTGCCAGCAGCTTACTCGAAGCTTTCTTT. The chain combines TRBV7-9 with TRBJ1-1; no firm D call. V shed 2 bases and J shed 8 bases, with 3 bases lying between them. This CDR3 contains 10 residues. Germline CDR1 and CDR2: SEHNR and FQNEAQ (reference sequence).

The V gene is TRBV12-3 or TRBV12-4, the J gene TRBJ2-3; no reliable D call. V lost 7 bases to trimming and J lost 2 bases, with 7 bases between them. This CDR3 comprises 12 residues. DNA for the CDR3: TGTGCCAGCACCTTATACACAGATACGCAGTATTTT. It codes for CASTLYTDTQYF.

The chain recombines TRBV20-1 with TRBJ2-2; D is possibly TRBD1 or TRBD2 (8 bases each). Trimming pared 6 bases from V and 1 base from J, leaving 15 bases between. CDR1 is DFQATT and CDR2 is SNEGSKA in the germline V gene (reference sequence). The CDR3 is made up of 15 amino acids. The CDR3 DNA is TGCAGTGCCAGGGGGCTAGCGGGGAACACCGGGGAGCTGTTTTTT. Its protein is CSARGLAGNTGELFF.

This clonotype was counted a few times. CDR3: CASSLVGLAEVPDTQYF. CDR3 nucleotides: TGTGCCAGCAGCTTAGTGGGACTAGCCGAAGTCCCAGATACGCAGTATTTT. The chain combines TRBV11-2 with TRBJ2-3, with 9 nucleotides matching TRBD2. The CDR3 extends over 17 amino acids. CDR1 is SGHAT, CDR2 FQNNGV, per germline. V lost 1 base, J lost 4 bases, and 9 bases stayed unmatched.

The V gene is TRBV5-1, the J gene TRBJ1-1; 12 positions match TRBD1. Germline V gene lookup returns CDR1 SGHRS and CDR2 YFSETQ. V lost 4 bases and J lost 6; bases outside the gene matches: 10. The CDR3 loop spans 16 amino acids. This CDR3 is CASSPPGQGARAEAFF. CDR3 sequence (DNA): TGCGCCAGCAGCCCCCCGGGACAGGGGGCGAGGGCTGAAGCTTTCTTT.

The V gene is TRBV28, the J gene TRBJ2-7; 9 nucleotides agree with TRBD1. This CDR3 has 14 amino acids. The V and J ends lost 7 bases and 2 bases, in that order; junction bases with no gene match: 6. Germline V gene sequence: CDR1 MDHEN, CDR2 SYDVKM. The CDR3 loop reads CASTETGGAYEQYF. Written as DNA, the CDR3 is TGTGCCAGCACCGAGACAGGGGGGGCCTACGAGCAGTACTTC.